These 2 T cell receptor beta chains share one sample of origin, sequenced in a study of beta chain features in type 1 diabetes. Study-level findings and limits: Researchers report that Type 1 diabetes patients had moderately but significantly shorter TCRB CDR3s across all four CD4+ subsets.

The authors reverse transcribed all of the isolated RNA, so sequencing captured expressed TCRB transcripts. This table comes from immunoSEQ multiplex PCR, and its TCRdb copy is limited to in-frame clones, with some not included. This table holds roughly 150,000 clones, 10% found once. These receptors lack a known antigen. The sequenced sample was central memory CD4+ T cells from blood. Source of these receptors: a man aged 25 to 40 with type 1 diabetes.

The V and J genes are TRBV18 and TRBJ1-5; 9 nucleotides match TRBD1. Germline V gene lookup returns CDR1 KGHSH and CDR2 LQKENI. This CDR3 is 15 amino acids long. V lost 3 bases to trimming and J lost 7 bases; unmatched junction nucleotides: 7. As DNA, the CDR3 is TGTGCCAGCTCACCTGACCAGGACAGGGGACAGCCCCAGCATTTT. Residues: CASSPDQDRGQPQHF. The full variable domain, completed using reference TRBV18 and TRBJ1-5, is NAGVMQNPRHLVRRRGQEARLRCSPMKGHSHVYWYRQLPEEGLKFMVYLQKENIIDESGMPKERFSAEFPKEGPSILRIQQVVRGDSAAYFCASSPDQDRGQPQHFGDGTRLSIL.

This clone was found a few times. The sample contains more than one DNA sequence encoding this CDR3. V usage is TRBV11-2 and J usage is TRBJ2-5; 9 nucleotides agree with TRBD2. This CDR3 comprises 15 residues. V trimming: 2 bases; J trimming: 3 bases; junction bases outside the gene matches: 4. Germline CDR1 is SGHAT and CDR2 is FQNNGV. CDR3 bases: TGTGCCAGCAGCTTAAGGCTAGCGGGAAAAGAGACCCAGTACTTC. This gives the protein CASSLRLAGKETQYF.